A single sample is the source of the 28 T cell receptor beta chains below, sequenced in a study of PD-1 blockade in classical Hodgkin lymphoma (dated by TCRdb to about 2020). Library preparation was by the immunoSEQ multiplex PCR assay. The immuneACCESS repertoire file appears here via TCRdb, limited to in-frame rearrangements. These files lack a portion of the clones; in checked studies, under half of the deficit traces to unresolved V genes, and the cause of the others is not known. Within this sample are about 28,000 clones, with around 80% of them counted one time only. Of the sample, around 15% is held by the ten largest clones. Explained via the paper, the time point label denotes: cycle 4 day 1 (C4D1), after less than 7 weeks of nivolumab. Relapse after autologous stem cell transplantation had occurred in all trial patients, and cohorts A, B and C were distinguished by prior brentuximab vedotin exposure.

The sequences come from peripheral blood mononuclear cells (PBMCs), collected before the fourth cycle of nivolumab. These receptors were obtained from a human donor with classical Hodgkin lymphoma.

V is TRBV6-1 and J is TRBJ2-5; 9 bases match TRBD2. Germline lookup yields CDR1 MNHNS and CDR2 SASEGT. V lost 4 bases to trimming and J lost 5 bases; unmatched junction nucleotides: 8. The CDR3 runs to 15 residues. In DNA form, the CDR3 reads TGTGCCAGCAGTGCGTTAGCGGGAGTACGCGAGACCCAGTACTTC. Amino acids: CASSALAGVRETQYF.

The CDR3 DNA reads TGCAGCGTTGACTTCGGGCGGAGCTCCTACGAGCAGTACTTC. Encoded protein: CSVDFGRSSYEQYF. The V gene is TRBV29-1, the J gene TRBJ2-7; D uncertain. V gave up 3 bases and J gave up 0 bases, with 12 bases separating them. Germline V gives CDR1 SQVTM, CDR2 ANQGSEA. The CDR3 has 14 residues.

This clone was counted only a few times. This chain connects TRBV6-1 to TRBJ2-1; 10 bases map to TRBD2. Unmatched junction bases numbered 6, after V lost 6 bases and J lost 7 bases. There are 14 residues in the CDR3. The germline V gene has CDR1 MNHNS and CDR2 SASEGT. The CDR3 sequence is CASRVSGRVNEQFF. DNA for the CDR3: TGTGCCAGCAGGGTAAGCGGGAGGGTTAATGAGCAGTTCTTC.

This clone was detected only once. V and J are TRBV27 and TRBJ2-5, with D perhaps assigned TRBD1 or TRBD2 (5 bases each). The CDR3 has 13 amino acids. Trimming removed 7 bases from V and 4 bases from J, with 13 bases in between. Germline CDR1 MNHEY, CDR2 SMNVEV (reference sequence). The CDR3 coding sequence is TGTGCCAGCAATAAAAATGGGGGAGAGACCCAGTACTTC. Encoded protein: CASNKNGGETQYF.

The genes are TRBV30 and TRBJ1-1, with 8 bases fitting TRBD1. From germline, CDR1 is GTSNPN and CDR2 SVGIG (reference sequence). The CDR3 is 13 amino acids. Trimming at V came to 1 base and at J to 4 bases, leaving 2 bases not matched to a gene. The CDR3 bases are TGTGCCTGGAGTGAACAGGGGGGCACTGAAGCTTTCTTT. Its translation: CAWSEQGGTEAFF.

This sequence joins TRBV29-1 and TRBJ1-3, with D unclear. The CDR3 contains 12 residues. Germline V lookup: CDR1 SQVTM, CDR2 ANQGSEA. Trimming pared 6 bases from V and 3 bases from J, leaving 9 bases between. CDR3 nucleotide sequence: TGCAGCGTGGAGGCGCTTGGAAACACCATATATTTT. Its protein is CSVEALGNTIYF.

The rearrangement joins TRBV10-2 to TRBJ1-2; possibly TRBD1 for D (6 bases). Germline lookup yields CDR1 WSHSY and CDR2 SAAADI. The CDR3 runs to 14 residues. Trimming took off 6 bases at V and 7 bases at J, with 18 bases between the two ends. The CDR3 sequence: CASSQDRLTGGYTF. The CDR3 nucleotides are TGCGCCAGCAGCCAAGACAGGTTGACTGGTGGCTACACCTTC.

As to this clone: The junction departs from the called germline gene at one end, perhaps through a read error. The chain carries TRBV28 and TRBJ2-3; D is possibly TRBD2 (5 bases). Per the germline V gene, CDR1 is MDHEN and CDR2 is SYDVKM. This CDR3 region has 16 residues. The CDR3 is CANSSRGPSGTDTQYF. The CDR3 DNA reads TGTGCCAACAGTTCTAGAGGGCCGAGCGGCACAGATACGCAGTATTTT.

The chain combines TRBV25-1 with TRBJ2-7, with 10 nucleotides matching TRBD1. The V gene's germline CDR1 is MGHDK and CDR2 SYGVNS. The CDR3 covers 14 residues. J was trimmed by 2 bases and V by 5 bases; bases with no gene match: 3. The CDR3: CASSTGTGAYEQYF. The CDR3 DNA reads as TGTGCCAGCAGTACCGGGACAGGGGCCTACGAGCAGTACTTC.

This rearrangement joins TRBV15 to TRBJ2-1, with 10 nucleotides matching TRBD2. The length of the CDR3 is 16 residues. After removal of 0 bases from V and 4 bases from J, the junction contained 3 bases not matched to a gene. Per the germline V gene, CDR1 is LNHNV and CDR2 is YYDKDF (reference sequence). CDR3 loop: CATSRDRTSGYNEQFF. CDR3 sequence (DNA): TGTGCCACCAGCAGAGATAGGACTAGCGGTTACAATGAGCAGTTCTTC.

CDR3 region: CASRAGLKNTEAFF. CDR3 DNA: TGTGCCAGCAGAGCCGGGTTAAAGAACACTGAAGCTTTCTTT. V is TRBV7-9 and J is TRBJ1-1; D is undetermined. In germline, CDR1 is SEHNR, CDR2 FQNEAQ (reference sequence). Between the trimmed V and J ends, which lost 6 bases and 1 base, there was a span of 12 bases. CDR3 size: 14 residues.

The rearrangement links TRBV29-1 to TRBJ1-4; TRBD1 is a possible D gene (5 bases). This CDR3 has 12 residues. CDR1 and CDR2 (germline): SQVTM, ANQGSEA. V dropped 4 bases and J dropped 8 bases, with 11 bases sitting between them. CDR3 sequence reads: CSVGDGPEKLFF. The CDR3 DNA is TGCAGCGTTGGGGACGGTCCAGAAAAACTGTTTTTT.

The chain links TRBV6-6 to TRBJ2-3, with D maybe TRBD1 (6 bases). The germline V gene has CDR1 MNHNY and CDR2 SVGAGI (reference sequence). V was pared by 6 bases and J by 3 bases, with 10 bases between. This CDR3 comprises 13 residues. The CDR3 spells CASSNRVTDTQYF. CDR3 sequence (DNA): TGTGCCAGCAGCAACAGGGTTACAGATACGCAGTATTTT.

V usage is TRBV13 and J usage is TRBJ1-1; tentatively, D is TRBD1 (6 bases). Per germline, CDR1 PRHDT and CDR2 FYEKMQ (reference sequence). The CDR3 extends over 15 amino acids. V was trimmed by 10 bases and J by 4 bases, leaving 22 bases between them. CDR3 protein: CATSGRLKGGTEAFF. CDR3 DNA sequence: TGTGCCACCTCGGGGAGACTCAAAGGGGGCACTGAAGCTTTCTTT.

There are a few counts of this clone. The chain employs TRBV5-1 and TRBJ2-7; 9 bases map to TRBD1. Trimming cost V 1 base and J 5 bases; bases outside gene matches: 4. Germline CDR1 is SGHRS and CDR2 is YFSETQ. This CDR3 contains 14 residues. The DNA of the CDR3 is TGCGCCAGCAGCTTGTCGGGGACAGGGAACGAGCAGTACTTC. This encodes CASSLSGTGNEQYF.

The chain couples TRBV6-1 to TRBJ2-7, with D possibly being TRBD1 (6 bases). V gave up 2 bases and J gave up 5 bases, with 10 bases separating them. Germline V gives CDR1 MNHNS, CDR2 SASEGT. This CDR3 has 13 residues. CDR3 protein: CASSESRGNEQYF. CDR3 DNA sequence: TGTGCCAGCAGTGAATCCAGGGGAAACGAGCAGTACTTC.

In its sample, this clone was seen a few times. The V call is TRBV30, the J call TRBJ1-1; tentative D call: TRBD1 (5 bases). Trimming removed 3 bases at V and 1 base at J, with 12 bases between. Per the germline V gene, CDR1 is GTSNPN and CDR2 is SVGIG (reference sequence). The length of the CDR3 is 14 residues. DNA of the CDR3: TGTGCCTGGAGGAGCGGGGGTTGGAACACTGAAGCTTTCTTT. Protein product: CAWRSGGWNTEAFF. Combining the CDR3 with reference TRBV30 and TRBJ1-1 gives the whole variable domain SQTIHQWPATLVQPVGSPLSLECTVEGTSNPNLYWYRQAAGRGLQLLFYSVGIGQISSEVPQNLSASRPQDRQFILSSKKLLLSDSGFYLCAWRSGGWNTEAFFGQGTRLTVV.

The chain combines TRBV5-6 with TRBJ2-1; D is undetermined. Trimming left V 1 base short and J 4 bases short, with 12 bases between. The V gene's germline CDR1 is SGHDT and CDR2 YYEEEE. This CDR3 has 15 amino acids. CDR3 region: CASSLWGIIYNEQFF. CDR3 bases: TGTGCCAGCAGCTTGTGGGGAATTATATACAATGAGCAGTTCTTC.

The rearrangement links TRBV19 to TRBJ2-1, with D maybe TRBD2 (6 bases). Per germline, CDR1 LNHDA and CDR2 SQIVND (reference sequence). V lost 6 bases, J lost 8 bases, and 11 bases lay in between. This CDR3 has 12 residues. The CDR3 here is CASSGSWDEQFF. Written as DNA, the CDR3 is TGTGCCAGTAGCGGGAGTTGGGATGAGCAGTTCTTC.

The chain uses TRBV28 and TRBJ1-1, with no clear D. Germline lookup yields CDR1 MDHEN and CDR2 SYDVKM. This CDR3 has 13 amino acids. V lost 5 bases, J lost 1 base, and 8 bases lay in between. CDR3 DNA: TGTGCCAGCAGTCCCCGACAGAACACTGAAGCTTTCTTT. This gives the protein CASSPRQNTEAFF. Complete variable domain (other parts from reference TRBV28 and TRBJ1-1): DVKVTQSSRYLVKRTGEKVFLECVQDMDHENMFWYRQDPGLGLRLIYFSYDVKMKEKGDIPEGYSVSREKKERFSLILESASTNQTSMYLCASSPRQNTEAFFGQGTRLTVV.

This chain links TRBV10-2 with TRBJ1-5; possible D gene TRBD1, 5 bases. CDR1 is WSHSY, CDR2 SAAADI, per germline. V was pared by 0 bases and J by 3 bases, with 12 bases between. The length of the CDR3 is 16 residues. CDR3 sequence reads: CASSESGGVINQPQHF. CDR3 coding DNA: TGCGCCAGCAGTGAGTCGGGAGGGGTGATCAATCAGCCCCAGCATTTT.

This chain's CDR3 is CASSKNSDRATGELFF. CDR3 in DNA: TGCGCCAGCTCAAAAAACTCAGACAGGGCGACCGGGGAGCTGTTTTTT. The rearrangement uses TRBV5-1 and TRBJ2-2, with 7 bases matching TRBD1. From germline, CDR1 is SGHRS and CDR2 YFSETQ. The ends lost 7 bases at V and 5 bases at J; junction bases unmatched: 14. The CDR3 consists of 16 residues.

This clone occurred a few times. J is TRBJ1-5 and V is TRBV7-8; no firm D call. V was clipped by 4 bases and J by 0 bases, with 7 bases between them. The CDR3 covers 14 residues. Germline-derived CDR1 and CDR2 are SGHVS and FQNEAQ. CDR3 in amino acids: CASSWTNSNQPQHF. CDR3 nucleotides: TGTGCCAGCAGCTGGACCAATAGCAATCAGCCCCAGCATTTT.

This chain uses TRBV7-9 with TRBJ2-7, with D unresolved. CDR3 length: 11 residues. Germline V lookup: CDR1 SEHNR, CDR2 FQNEAQ (reference sequence). Deletions cut 6 bases from V and 5 bases from J, with 8 bases between. This CDR3 reads CASSLVDEQYF. Written as DNA, the CDR3 is TGTGCCAGCAGTCTAGTGGACGAGCAGTACTTC.

The chain uses TRBV5-1 and TRBJ2-3; the D is unclear. The V end was cut by 5 bases, the J end by 0 bases, with 7 bases between. The CDR3 has 13 residues. CDR1 and CDR2 (germline): SGHRS, YFSETQ. The CDR3 sequence is CASRSRSTDTQYF. CDR3 nucleotides: TGCGCCAGCAGAAGTCGTAGCACAGATACGCAGTATTTT.

This clone appeared a few times. The chain links TRBV5-4 to TRBJ2-3; no definite D call. Germline CDR1 reads SGHNT; CDR2 reads YYREEE (reference sequence). CDR3 length: 15 amino acids. V gave up 4 bases and J gave up 1 base, with 13 bases separating them. This chain's CDR3 is CASSGRDGGTDTQYF. CDR3 nucleotides: TGTGCCAGCAGCGGACGAGACGGAGGCACAGATACGCAGTATTTT.

V usage is TRBV10-3 and J usage is TRBJ2-2, with 14 bases matching TRBD2. Germline-derived CDR1 and CDR2 are ENHRY and SYGVKD. The junction had 3 bases not matched to a gene; V was cut back by 5 bases and J by 4 bases. This CDR3 comprises 16 residues. The CDR3 sequence is CAISRLAGGTTGELFF. As DNA, the CDR3 is TGTGCCATCAGTAGACTAGCGGGAGGGACCACCGGGGAGCTGTTTTTT.

This clone was observed a single time. V is TRBV6-6 and J is TRBJ2-1; 7 positions match TRBD1. Germline V gene data show CDR1 as MNHNY and CDR2 as SVGAGI (reference sequence). There are 14 residues in the CDR3. Losses at the gene ends were 2 bases for V and 8 bases for J; bases not matched to a gene: 6. CDR3 sequence: CASSYERGRDEQFF. The CDR3 DNA sequence: TGTGCCAGCAGTTACGAAAGGGGGCGCGATGAGCAGTTCTTC.